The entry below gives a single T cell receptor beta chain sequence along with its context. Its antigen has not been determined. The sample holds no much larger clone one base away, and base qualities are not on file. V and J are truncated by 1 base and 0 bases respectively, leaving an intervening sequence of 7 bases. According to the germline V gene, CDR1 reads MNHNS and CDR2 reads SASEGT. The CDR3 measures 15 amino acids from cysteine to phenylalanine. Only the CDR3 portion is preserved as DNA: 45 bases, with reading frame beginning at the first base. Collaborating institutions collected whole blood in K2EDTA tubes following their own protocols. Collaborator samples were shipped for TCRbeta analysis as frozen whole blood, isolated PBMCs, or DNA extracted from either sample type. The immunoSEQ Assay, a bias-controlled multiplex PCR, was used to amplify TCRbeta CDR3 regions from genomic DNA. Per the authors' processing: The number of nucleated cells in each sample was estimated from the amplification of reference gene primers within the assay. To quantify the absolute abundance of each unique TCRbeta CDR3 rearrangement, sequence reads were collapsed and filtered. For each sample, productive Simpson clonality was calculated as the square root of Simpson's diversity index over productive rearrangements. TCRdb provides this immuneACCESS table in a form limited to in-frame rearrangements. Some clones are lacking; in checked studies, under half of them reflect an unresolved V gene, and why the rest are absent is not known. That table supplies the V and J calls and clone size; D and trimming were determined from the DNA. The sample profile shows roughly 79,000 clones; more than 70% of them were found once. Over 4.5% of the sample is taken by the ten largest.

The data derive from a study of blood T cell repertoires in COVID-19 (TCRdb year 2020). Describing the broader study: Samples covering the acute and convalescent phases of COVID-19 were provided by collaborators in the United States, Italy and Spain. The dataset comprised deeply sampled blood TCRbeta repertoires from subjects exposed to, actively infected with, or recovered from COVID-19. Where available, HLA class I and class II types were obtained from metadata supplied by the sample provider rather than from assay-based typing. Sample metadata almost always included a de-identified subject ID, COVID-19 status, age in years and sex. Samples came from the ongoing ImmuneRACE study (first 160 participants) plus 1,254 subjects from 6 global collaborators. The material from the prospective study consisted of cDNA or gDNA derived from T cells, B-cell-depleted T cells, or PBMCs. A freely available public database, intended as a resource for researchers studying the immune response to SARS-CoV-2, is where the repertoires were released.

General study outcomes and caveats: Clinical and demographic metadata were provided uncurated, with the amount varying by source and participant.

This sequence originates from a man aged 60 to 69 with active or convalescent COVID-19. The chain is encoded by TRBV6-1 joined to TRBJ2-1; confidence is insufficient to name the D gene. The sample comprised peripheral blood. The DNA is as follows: TGTGCCAGCAGTGAAGGAGGTCTCTCCTACAATGAGCAGTTCTTC. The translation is CASSEGGLSYNEQFF.